This TCR beta chain derives from a study of T cells in Graves' hyperthyroidism and ophthalmopathy. Study-wide findings and caveats: Among clonotypes expanded in thyroid above 0.001, most were also found in blood. Ophthalmopathy was told apart from stable hyperthyroidism by a 13 V-J model.

The CDR3 regions of TCR beta were amplified from RNA transcripts. Carried out on the TCR CDR3, a first-round RT-PCR used the HTBI primer set. A single record per CDR3 protein comes from TCRdb applying MiXCR to the multiplex PCR reads. This table has 250,000 or so distinct CDR3 sequences, 13% to 15% appearing once. As concerns this clonotype: Its antigen remains unidentified.

Aged 18 to 65, the patients had hyperthyroidism that was newly diagnosed and had lasted under 2 months. Exclusion of a patient resulted from uncontrolled infection, other autoimmune disease, pregnancy or lactation. V was shortened by 5 bases and J by 0 bases, with 11 bases between the two germline ends. Germline V gives CDR1 SGHNT, CDR2 YYREEE (reference sequence). This CDR3 contains 15 residues. The receptor comes from a woman in her forties or fifties with Graves' hyperthyroidism that later progressed to Graves' ophthalmopathy. The sample was blood. This sequence joins TRBV5-4 and TRBJ2-2; D is unresolved. The CDR3 DNA follows: TGTGCCAGCAGATTAGGGCTAGCGAACACCGGGGAGCTGTTTTTT. It yields the protein CASRLGLANTGELFF.